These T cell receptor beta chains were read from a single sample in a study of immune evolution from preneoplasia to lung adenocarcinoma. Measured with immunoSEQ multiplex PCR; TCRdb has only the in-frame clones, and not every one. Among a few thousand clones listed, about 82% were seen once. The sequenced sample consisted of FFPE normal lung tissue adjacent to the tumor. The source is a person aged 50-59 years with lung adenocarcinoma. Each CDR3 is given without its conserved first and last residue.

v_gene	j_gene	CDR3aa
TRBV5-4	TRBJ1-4	ASSLRGEKLF
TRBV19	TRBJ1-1	ASTSQGGRGTEAF
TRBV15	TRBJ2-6	ATARGVGANVLT
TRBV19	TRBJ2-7	ASTWTGGAEQY
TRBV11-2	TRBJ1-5	ASSRTGTDQPQH
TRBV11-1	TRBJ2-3	ASSPHSRDTQY
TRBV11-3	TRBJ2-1	ASSLFPLTSGRGGEQF
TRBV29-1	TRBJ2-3	SVRDPRRTDTQY
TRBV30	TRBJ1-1	AWSVGGITEAF
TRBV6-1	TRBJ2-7	ASSEAVGGHEQY
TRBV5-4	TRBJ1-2	ASSLGLNDYGYT
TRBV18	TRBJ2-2	ASSRTGLNTGELF
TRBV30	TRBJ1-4	AWNSGRQGEKLF
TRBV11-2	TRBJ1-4	ASSRGRPTNEKLF
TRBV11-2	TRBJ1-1	ASSLVPGAGDTEAF
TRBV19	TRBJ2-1	ASSNSGGWTYNEQF
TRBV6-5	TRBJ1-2	ASSYEYKGAGGYT